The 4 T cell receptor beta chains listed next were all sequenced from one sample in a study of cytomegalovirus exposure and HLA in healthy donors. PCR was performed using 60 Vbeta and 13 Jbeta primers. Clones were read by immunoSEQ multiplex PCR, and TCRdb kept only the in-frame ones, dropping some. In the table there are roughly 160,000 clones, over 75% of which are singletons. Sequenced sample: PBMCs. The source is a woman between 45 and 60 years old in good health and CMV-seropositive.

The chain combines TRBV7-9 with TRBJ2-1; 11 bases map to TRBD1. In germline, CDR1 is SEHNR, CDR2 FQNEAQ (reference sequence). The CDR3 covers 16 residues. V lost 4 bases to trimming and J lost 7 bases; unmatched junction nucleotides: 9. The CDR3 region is CASSSIGDRGINEQFF. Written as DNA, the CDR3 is TGTGCCAGCAGCTCAATAGGGGACAGGGGGATTAATGAGCAGTTCTTC.

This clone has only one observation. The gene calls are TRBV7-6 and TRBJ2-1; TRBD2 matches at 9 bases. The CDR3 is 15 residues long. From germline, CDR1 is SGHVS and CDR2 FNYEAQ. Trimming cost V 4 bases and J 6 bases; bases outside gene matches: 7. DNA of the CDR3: TGTGCCAGCAGCTCCGTAGCGGGAGCCTCCAATGAGCAGTTCTTC. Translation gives CASSSVAGASNEQFF. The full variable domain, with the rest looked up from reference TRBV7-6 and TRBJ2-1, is GAGVSQSPRYKVTKRGQDVALRCDPISGHVSLYWYRQALGQGPEFLTYFNYEAQQDKSGLPNDRFSAERPEGSISTLTIQRTEQRDSAMYRCASSSVAGASNEQFFGPGTRLTVL.

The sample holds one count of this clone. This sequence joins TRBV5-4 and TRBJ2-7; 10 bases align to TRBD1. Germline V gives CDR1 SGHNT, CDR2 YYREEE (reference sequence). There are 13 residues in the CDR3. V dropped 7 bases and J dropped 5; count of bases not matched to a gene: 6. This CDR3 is CASSGDRGHEQYF. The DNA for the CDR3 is TGTGCCAGCTCCGGGGACAGGGGCCACGAGCAGTACTTC.

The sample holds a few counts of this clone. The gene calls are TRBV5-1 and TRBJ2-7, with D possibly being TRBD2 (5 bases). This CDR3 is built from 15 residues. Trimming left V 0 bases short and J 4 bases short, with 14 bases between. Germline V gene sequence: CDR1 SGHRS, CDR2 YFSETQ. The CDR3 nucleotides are TGCGCCAGCAGCTTGGTGGCAGAGGGATGGTACGAGCAGTACTTC. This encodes CASSLVAEGWYEQYF.